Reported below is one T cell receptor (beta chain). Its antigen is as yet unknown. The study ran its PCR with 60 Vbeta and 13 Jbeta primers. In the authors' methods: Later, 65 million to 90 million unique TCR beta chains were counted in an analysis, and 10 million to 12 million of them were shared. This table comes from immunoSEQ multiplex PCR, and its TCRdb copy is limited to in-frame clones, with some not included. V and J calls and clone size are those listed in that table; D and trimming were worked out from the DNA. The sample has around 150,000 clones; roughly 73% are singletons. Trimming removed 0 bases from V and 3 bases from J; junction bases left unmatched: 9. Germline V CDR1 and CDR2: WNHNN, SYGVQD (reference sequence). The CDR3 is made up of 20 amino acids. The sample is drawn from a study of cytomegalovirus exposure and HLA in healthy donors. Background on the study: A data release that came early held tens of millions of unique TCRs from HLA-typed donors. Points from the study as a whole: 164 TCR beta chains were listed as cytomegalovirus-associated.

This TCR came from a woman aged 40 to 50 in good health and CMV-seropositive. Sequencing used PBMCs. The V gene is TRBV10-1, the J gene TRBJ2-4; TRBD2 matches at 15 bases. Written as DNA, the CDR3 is TGCGCCAGCAGTGAGTCCAGGACTAGCGGGAGGGGGGGATACAAAAACATTCAGTACTTC. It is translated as CASSESRTSGRGGYKNIQYF.